This TCR beta chain is drawn from a study of CD8+CD57+ T cells in acquired aplastic anemia. Per germline, CDR1 SGHTA and CDR2 FQGNSA. Trimming pared 9 bases from V and 15 bases from J, leaving 29 bases between. This CDR3 has 15 residues. CDR3 and TCR beta VDJ profiling relied on a genomic DNA template. In TCRdb, the reads were re-called with MiXCR into one record per CDR3 protein. Of 400,000 to 450,000 distinct CDR3 sequences listed, roughly 64% are singletons. The sample consisted of sorted CD4+, CD8+, or CD8+CD57+ T cells (not recorded which) from PBMCs. V and J are TRBV7-2 and TRBJ2-2; D is undetermined. The receptor comes from a human donor in good health, serving as a control. In DNA, the CDR3 is TGTGCCAGTACCTCGGCTCGGCCACGTGGCTGGACCTTGTTTTTT. Protein product: CASTSARPRGWTLFF.